A single sample is the source of the 17 T cell receptor beta chains below, sequenced in a study of vaccination and CD4 T cells after COVID-19. The treatment is: roughly ten-day PBMC culture with coronavirus spike peptide pools or control peptides (ViraFEST assay). What these receptors recognize is not known. Scientists ran DNA taken from cultured CD4+ T cells through the Oncomine TCR Beta short-read assay for sequencing. TCRdb passed the PCR reads through MiXCR, listing each CDR3 protein once. The table has approximately 13,000 distinct CDR3 sequences, around 27% seen once. Here the sequenced sample was CD4+ T cells from blood, cultured in vitro, taken before SARS-CoV-2 vaccination. Every receptor here comes from a human donor who received a COVID-19 vaccine.

The chain links TRBV4-1 to TRBJ2-5; D is unclear. CDR3 length: 14 residues. CDR1 MGHRA and CDR2 YSYEKL come from the germline V gene. V lost 6 bases and J 1 base, leaving 12 bases between the germline ends. CDR3: CASSPRRRQETQYF. CDR3 DNA: TGCGCCAGCAGTCCCAGGCGGCGCCAAGAGACCCAGTACTTC.

This clonotype came up a few times. The chain employs TRBV12-3 or TRBV12-4 and TRBJ2-3; D is uncertain. The CDR3 is 13 residues long. V lost 6 bases and J lost 2, with 9 bases in between. The DNA for the CDR3 is TGTGCCAGCAGGTTTCAGCTCACAGATACGCAGTATTTT. Amino acid sequence: CASRFQLTDTQYF.

This clonotype was detected only a few times. The chain uses TRBV24-1 and TRBJ2-6, with D uncertain. Germline CDR1 reads KGHDR; CDR2 reads SFDVKD. The V and J ends lost 5 bases and 3 bases respectively, with 7 bases between them. This CDR3 is built from 14 residues. DNA for the CDR3: TGTGCCACCAGTGGAGCTGGTGGGGCCAACGTCCTGACTTTC. This encodes CATSGAGGANVLTF.

There are a few counts of this clonotype. This chain's CDR3 is CAISYDSAGEQYF. The CDR3 DNA reads TGTGCCATCAGCTATGACTCGGCCGGCGAGCAGTACTTC. The chain has TRBV10-3 and TRBJ2-7; D is unresolved. CDR1 ENHRY and CDR2 SYGVKD come from the germline V gene. V lost 6 bases and J lost 6, with 15 bases in between. The CDR3 totals 13 residues.

This clonotype was detected a few times. V and J are TRBV19 and TRBJ1-5; D is undetermined. Germline V gene data show CDR1 as LNHDA and CDR2 as SQIVND (reference sequence). The CDR3 consists of 15 residues. V was pared by 8 bases and J by 3 bases, with 17 bases between. In DNA, the CDR3 is TGTGCCAGTCGGACCCTGGAAAAGGACAATCAGCCCCAGCATTTT. Translated, it gives CASRTLEKDNQPQHF.

This clonotype was recorded a few times. The chain links TRBV6-1 to TRBJ2-7; D may correspond to TRBD1 or TRBD2 (6 bases each). Germline V lookup: CDR1 MNHNS, CDR2 SASEGT. Trimming took 4 bases from V and 3 from J, leaving 10 bases between them. The CDR3 has 13 amino acids. The CDR3 region is CASSGGAIYEQYF. The DNA of the CDR3 is TGTGCCAGCAGTGGGGGGGCCATCTACGAGCAGTACTTC.

The rearrangement uses TRBV10-3 and TRBJ2-5; the D gene could be TRBD1 or TRBD2 (5 bases each). V lost 7 bases to trimming and J lost 1 base, with 10 bases between them. Germline values: CDR1 ENHRY, CDR2 SYGVKD. This CDR3 contains 13 residues. The CDR3 spells CAITRDGQETQYF. The CDR3 DNA follows: TGTGCCATCACCAGGGACGGCCAAGAGACCCAGTACTTC.

In this sample, this clonotype turned up a few times. V and J are TRBV6-2 or TRBV6-3 and TRBJ1-6, with 7 positions matching TRBD1. This CDR3 spans 14 amino acids. Germline V gene lookup returns CDR1 MNHEY and CDR2 SVGEGT. With 4 bases clipped from V and 7 bases from J, the junction kept 4 bases outside the gene matches. Written as DNA, the CDR3 is TGTGCCAGCAGTTCGGGACAGTCAAATTCACCCCTCCACTTT. This sequence encodes CASSSGQSNSPLHF.

This clonotype was counted only a few times. The chain recombines TRBV24-1 with TRBJ2-5, with 12 bases aligning to TRBD1. CDR1 and CDR2 (germline): KGHDR, SFDVKD. V shed 4 bases, J shed 5 bases, and the junction held 7 bases outside the gene matches. The length of the CDR3 is 16 residues. The CDR3 sequence: CATSDRGTGGMETQYF. Here the CDR3 DNA reads TGTGCCACCAGTGACCGAGGGACAGGGGGCATGGAGACCCAGTACTTC.

The chain links TRBV2 to TRBJ2-7; D is uncertain. Trimming shortened V by 3 bases and J by 8 bases, and 5 bases separated the two germline ends. The CDR3 has 10 residues. Germline lookup yields CDR1 SNHLY and CDR2 FYNNEI. Here the CDR3 DNA reads TGTGCCAGCAGTGATACTAAGCAGTACTTC. Translating it yields CASSDTKQYF.

This clonotype was counted only a few times. This sequence joins TRBV7-2 and TRBJ1-2; D ambiguous. This CDR3 has 14 residues. Trimming pared 0 bases from V and 7 bases from J, leaving 12 bases between. Germline V gives CDR1 SGHTA, CDR2 FQGNSA. In nucleotides, the CDR3 is TGTGCCAGCAGCTTAGCAACATGGAAGGGTGGCTACACCTTC. Protein: CASSLATWKGGYTF.

This clonotype occurred a few times. This chain connects TRBV25-1 to TRBJ1-2, with 7 bases identical to TRBD1. The germline V gene encodes CDR1 MGHDK and CDR2 SYGVNS. After removal of 4 bases from V and 6 bases from J, the junction contained 11 bases not matched to a gene. CDR3 length: 15 residues. As DNA, the CDR3 is TGTGCCAGCAGTGGAACCCCAGGGACAGAGGATGGCTACACCTTC. Protein sequence: CASSGTPGTEDGYTF.

As regards this clonotype: An end of the junction differs from the germline gene, which may be a read error. V usage is TRBV19 and J usage is TRBJ1-2; D gene ambiguous. The CDR3 has 13 residues. Germline loops: CDR1 LNHDA, CDR2 SQIVND (reference sequence). CDR3 nucleotides: TGTGTCAGTAGTGCTCGCCCTCTCGGGGGCTACACCTTC. Protein: CVSSARPLGGYTF.

The chain recombines TRBV7-2 with TRBJ1-3, with D possibly matching TRBD1 (5 bases). The CDR3 runs to 15 residues. The germline V gene encodes CDR1 SGHTA and CDR2 FQGNSA. Trimming shortened V by 1 base and J by 5 bases, and 12 bases separated the two germline ends. In nucleotides, the CDR3 is TGTGCCAGCAGCTTAGTGTTGGGGGGGAGAAACACCATATATTTT. This encodes CASSLVLGGRNTIYF.

In its sample, this clonotype was seen once. The chain recombines TRBV23-1 with TRBJ2-3; D is possibly TRBD1 or TRBD2 (5 bases each). TRBV23-1 is an ORF, with its function uncertain. V lost 0 bases and J lost 0, with 13 bases in between. This CDR3 region has 17 residues. The CDR3 nucleotides read TGCGCCAGCAGTCAATCTATTCGGGGCTCTAGCACAGATACGCAGTATTTT. Encoded protein: CASSQSIRGSSTDTQYF.

This clonotype was recorded only once. This chain connects TRBV5-1 to TRBJ1-2; D unresolved. Germline assignment: CDR1 SGHRS and CDR2 YFSETQ. V was cut by 0 bases and J by 8 bases, with 14 bases left in between. CDR3 length: 14 residues. CDR3 coding DNA: TGCGCCAGCAGCTTGGCTTTGGAAGGAGGGGGCTACACCTTC. Translation gives CASSLALEGGGYTF.

This clonotype turned up a few times. The rearrangement joins TRBV30 to TRBJ1-2; D gene uncertain. The V and J ends lost 1 base and 0 bases respectively, with 6 bases between them. CDR3 length: 13 amino acids. Germline CDR1 is GTSNPN and CDR2 is SVGIG (reference sequence). The CDR3 is CAWSARANYGYTF. For the CDR3, the DNA is TGTGCCTGGAGTGCCAGAGCTAACTATGGCTACACCTTC.